Below are 18 T cell receptor beta chains sequenced from a single sample in a study of cytomegalovirus exposure and HLA in healthy donors. PCR amplification relied on 60 Vbeta primers (plus 13 Jbeta primers). TCRdb's copy holds only in-frame clones and misses some; the assay was immunoSEQ multiplex PCR. The data show approximately 100,000 clones, 74% seen once. What was sequenced was PBMCs. The receptor source for this set is a man aged 50-59 years in good health and CMV-seropositive.

The chain recombines TRBV10-3 with TRBJ1-5; D is unresolved. V lost 2 bases and J lost 4, with 12 bases in between. This CDR3 is built from 15 residues. Germline lookup yields CDR1 ENHRY and CDR2 SYGVKD. The CDR3 is CAISEGRAQNQPQHF. In nucleotides, the CDR3 is TGTGCCATCAGTGAGGGGAGGGCCCAAAATCAGCCCCAGCATTTT.

The V and J genes are TRBV5-6 and TRBJ1-3; 9 nucleotides align to TRBD1. The CDR3 has 18 residues. The germline CDR1 and CDR2 sequences are SGHDT and YYEEEE. V shed 5 bases and J 3 bases; nucleotides not matched to a gene: 15. The CDR3 nucleotides read TGTGCCAGCAGACTGGGGACAGGGATATTAAATGGTGGAAACACCATATATTTT. Protein: CASRLGTGILNGGNTIYF.

This clone appeared a single time. The rearrangement uses TRBV29-1 and TRBJ1-1, with TRBD1 as a possible D gene (5 bases). V was trimmed by 5 bases and J by 0 bases, leaving 10 bases between them. Germline V gene data show CDR1 as SQVTM and CDR2 as ANQGSEA. The CDR3 extends over 13 amino acids. CDR3 sequence: CSVYGTVNTEAFF. The CDR3 DNA reads TGCAGCGTTTACGGGACTGTGAACACTGAAGCTTTCTTT.

The chain uses TRBV7-7 and TRBJ1-1; 8 bases fit TRBD1. Germline V CDR1 and CDR2: SSHAT, FNYEAQ (reference sequence). V shed 0 bases, J shed 2 bases, and the junction held 8 bases outside the gene matches. The CDR3 spans 17 residues. The CDR3 here is CASSLANQGAGNTEAFF. CDR3 DNA sequence: TGTGCCAGCAGCTTAGCGAACCAGGGGGCGGGAAACACTGAAGCTTTCTTT.

V is TRBV11-2 and J is TRBJ1-2; D is uncertain. This CDR3 spans 16 amino acids. The V end was cut by 7 bases, the J end by 1 base, with 19 bases between. Germline CDR1 and CDR2: SGHAT and FQNNGV. The CDR3 reads CASTVRPMGHNYGYTF. The CDR3 region has the DNA TGTGCCAGCACCGTTAGACCGATGGGCCATAACTATGGCTACACCTTC.

V usage is TRBV30 and J usage is TRBJ2-7; possibly TRBD2 for D (5 bases). This CDR3 comprises 14 residues. V was cut by 0 bases and J by 7 bases, with 16 bases left in between. From germline, CDR1 is GTSNPN and CDR2 SVGIG (reference sequence). The CDR3 nucleotides are TGTGCCTGGAGTGTACTAGGACCGAGGAGGGAGCAGTACTTC. Its translation is CAWSVLGPRREQYF. Together with reference TRBV30 and TRBJ2-7, the CDR3 gives the full variable domain: SQTIHQWPATLVQPVGSPLSLECTVEGTSNPNLYWYRQAAGRGLQLLFYSVGIGQISSEVPQNLSASRPQDRQFILSSKKLLLSDSGFYLCAWSVLGPRREQYFGPGTRLTVT.

The chain uses TRBV19 and TRBJ2-5; D might be TRBD2 (7 bases). V lost 1 base to trimming and J lost 1 base, with 16 bases between them. Germline V lookup: CDR1 LNHDA, CDR2 SQIVND (reference sequence). This CDR3 comprises 17 residues. As DNA, the CDR3 is TGTGCCAGTAGTATAGGAAGGGGGGGAAGGGCCCAAGAGACCCAGTACTTC. Amino acid sequence: CASSIGRGGRAQETQYF.

V is TRBV7-8 and J is TRBJ1-2, with 9 positions matching TRBD1. V shed 0 bases and J 8 bases; nucleotides not matched to a gene: 10. CDR1 and CDR2 from the germline V gene are SGHVS and FQNEAQ. There are 16 residues in the CDR3. The CDR3 protein is CASSLAQDRGRRGYTF. The DNA of the CDR3 is TGTGCCAGCAGCTTAGCGCAGGACAGGGGTCGGCGGGGCTACACCTTC.

V usage is TRBV5-1 and J usage is TRBJ2-5; maybe TRBD2 (6 bases). V lost 3 bases, J lost 0 bases, and 15 bases lay in between. Germline CDR1 SGHRS, CDR2 YFSETQ. CDR3 size: 16 residues. The CDR3 spells CASSWSGRGNQETQYF. In DNA form, the CDR3 reads TGCGCCAGCAGCTGGTCGGGGCGGGGAAACCAAGAGACCCAGTACTTC.

This clone was seen a single time. The CDR3 DNA reads TGTGCCAGCAGCGTTTCCCCGGGAAACGACTACGAGCAGTACTTC. It specifies CASSVSPGNDYEQYF. The V gene is TRBV9, the J gene TRBJ2-7; maybe TRBD2 (5 bases). Germline V lookup: CDR1 SGDLS, CDR2 YYNGEE. Trimming removed 2 bases at V and 3 bases at J, with 15 bases between. The CDR3 extends over 15 amino acids.

V and J are TRBV14 and TRBJ2-1; 10 nucleotides agree with TRBD2. This CDR3 contains 20 residues. Germline V gives CDR1 SGHDN, CDR2 FVKESK. V lost 2 bases, J lost 0 bases, and 13 bases stayed unmatched. The CDR3 loop reads CASSQFKGLAALSSYNEQFF. The CDR3 DNA reads TGTGCCAGCAGCCAATTTAAAGGACTAGCGGCTCTAAGCTCCTACAATGAGCAGTTCTTC.

The sample holds a few counts of this clone. The rearrangement links TRBV5-1 to TRBJ2-1; 9 positions match TRBD1. CDR1 and CDR2 (germline): SGHRS, YFSETQ. Unmatched junction bases numbered 7, after V lost 7 bases and J lost 8 bases. The CDR3 extends over 13 amino acids. CDR3 nucleotides: TGCGCCAGCCCCAGACAGGGGGTCGATGAGCAGTTCTTC. Protein sequence: CASPRQGVDEQFF.

The CDR3 DNA is TGTGCCAGCAGCCCACTCCGCGATGAGCAGTTCTTC. It yields the protein CASSPLRDEQFF. The chain uses TRBV9 and TRBJ2-1; unclear D gene. Germline V gene data show CDR1 as SGDLS and CDR2 as YYNGEE. This CDR3 contains 12 residues. The germline V and J ends were trimmed by 4 bases and 8 bases, with 10 bases remaining between them.

To note about this clone: Germline and junction disagree at one end, which may indicate a read error. This CDR3 reads CSSSGTGAIPSGNTIYF. The CDR3 DNA reads TGTTCCAGCAGCGGGACAGGGGCAATCCCGTCTGGAAACACCATATATTTT. The gene calls are TRBV7-9 and TRBJ1-3; TRBD1 aligns across 10 bases. The CDR3 runs to 17 residues. Germline values: CDR1 SEHNR, CDR2 FQNEAQ (reference sequence). The entire variable domain, with the rest obtained from reference TRBV7-9 and TRBJ1-3, is as follows: DTGVSQNPRHKITKRGQNVTFRCDPISEHNRLYWYRQTLGQGPEFLTYFQNEAQLEKSRLLSDRFSAERPKGSFSTLEIQRTEQGDSAMYLCSSSGTGAIPSGNTIYFGEGSWLTVV.

The CDR3 bases are TGTGCCAGCAGTGCGCTTAGTAGCACTGAAGCTTTCTTT. Protein sequence: CASSALSSTEAFF. The chain employs TRBV2 and TRBJ1-1; D remains ambiguous. Germline V CDR1 and CDR2: SNHLY, FYNNEI. V was shortened by 4 bases and J by 4 bases, with 10 bases between the two germline ends. There are 13 residues in the CDR3.

The CDR3 bases are TGTGCCAGCAGCCGCAGGGGGTGGCCGGTTGAGGAAGCTTTCTTT. This encodes CASSRRGWPVEEAFF. V usage is TRBV5-4 and J usage is TRBJ1-1, with 7 bases that match TRBD1. Germline V gene sequence: CDR1 SGHNT, CDR2 YYREEE (reference sequence). CDR3 length: 15 residues. V gave up 4 bases and J gave up 8 bases; unmatched junction bases: 14.

The chain carries TRBV18 and TRBJ1-1; a weak D match, TRBD1 (6 bases). Trimming took off 4 bases at V and 1 base at J, with 13 bases between the two ends. CDR1 KGHSH and CDR2 LQKENI come from the germline V gene. The CDR3 covers 15 residues. Here the CDR3 reads CASSLSRGKNTEAFF. The CDR3 nucleotides read TGTGCCAGCTCACTAAGTAGGGGGAAGAACACTGAAGCTTTCTTT.

This chain's CDR3 is CASSLQGASGNTIYF. The CDR3 DNA is TGTGCCAGCAGTCTACAGGGTGCCTCTGGAAACACCATATATTTT. The V and J genes are TRBV6-5 and TRBJ1-3, with D possibly being TRBD1 (6 bases). Trimming cost V 5 bases and J 0 bases, with 11 bases left between them. CDR3 size: 15 residues. CDR1 MNHEY and CDR2 SVGAGI come from the germline V gene.